A single sample gave rise to the 20 T cell receptor beta chains below, sequenced in a study of early T cells in non-severe SARS-CoV-2 infection. TCRdb itself ran the 5' RACE reads through MiXCR, one entry per CDR3 protein. Of 32,000 or so distinct CDR3 sequences in the sample, about 6.3% were seen once. The sequencing input was whole blood. The receptors stem from an adult who was a healthcare worker with PCR-confirmed SARS-CoV-2 infection or an uninfected control (not recorded which).

This clonotype was detected a few times. The gene calls are TRBV20-1 and TRBJ2-1; 7 nucleotides align to TRBD2. The CDR3 length is 15 residues. CDR1 is DFQATT and CDR2 is SNEGSKA in the germline V gene (reference sequence). Germline trimming cut 3 bases from V and 0 bases from J; bases unmatched to any gene: 5. The CDR3 nucleotides read TGCAGTGCTAGTCTTAGCGGGCGCTCCTACAATGAGCAGTTCTTC. It is translated as CSASLSGRSYNEQFF.

This clonotype was found many times. The V and J genes are TRBV28 and TRBJ2-7, with 8 nucleotides matching TRBD1. Losses at the gene ends were 3 bases for V and 2 bases for J; bases not matched to a gene: 3. The CDR3 is made up of 14 amino acids. Germline lookup yields CDR1 MDHEN and CDR2 SYDVKM. The CDR3 loop is CASSFAGGAYEQYF. CDR3 DNA: TGTGCCAGCAGTTTTGCAGGGGGCGCCTACGAGCAGTACTTC. The full variable domain, with the rest looked up from reference TRBV28 and TRBJ2-7, is DVKVTQSSRYLVKRTGEKVFLECVQDMDHENMFWYRQDPGLGLRLIYFSYDVKMKEKGDIPEGYSVSREKKERFSLILESASTNQTSMYLCASSFAGGAYEQYFGPGTRLTVT.

This clonotype was picked up a small number of times. V and J are TRBV3-1 and TRBJ2-7; D possibly corresponds to TRBD1 (6 bases). This CDR3 has 15 amino acids. CDR1 LGHDT and CDR2 YNNKEL come from the germline V gene (reference sequence). With 1 base removed from V and 3 bases from J, the gap between germline ends came to 13 bases. The CDR3: CASSQVAQGFYEQYF. The CDR3 DNA is TGTGCCAGCAGCCAAGTCGCACAGGGTTTCTACGAGCAGTACTTC.

At least ten counts were recorded for this clonotype. V gene TRBV6-2 or TRBV6-3 combines with J gene TRBJ2-7; TRBD2 agrees at 7 bases. This CDR3 contains 13 residues. With V trimmed by 7 bases and J by 1 base, 4 bases remained unmatched. Germline V gene sequence: CDR1 MNHEY, CDR2 SVGEGT. The CDR3 sequence: CASKPSGSYEQYF. The CDR3 DNA reads TGTGCCAGCAAACCTAGCGGTTCCTACGAGCAGTACTTC.

This rearrangement joins TRBV10-2 to TRBJ2-7; TRBD2 matches at 9 bases. The CDR3 contains 14 residues. In germline, CDR1 is WSHSY, CDR2 SAAADI. The V segment lost 6 bases and the J segment 4 bases; nucleotides outside the gene matches: 7. The CDR3 loop reads CASRMGLAGYEQYF. CDR3 DNA sequence: TGCGCCAGCAGGATGGGACTAGCTGGTTACGAGCAGTACTTC.

This clonotype was detected many times. This rearrangement joins TRBV20-1 to TRBJ1-2; TRBD1 aligns across 8 bases. This CDR3 comprises 13 residues. Germline V lookup: CDR1 DFQATT, CDR2 SNEGSKA (reference sequence). Germline trimming cut 3 bases from V and 4 bases from J; bases unmatched to any gene: 4. The CDR3: CSARTGVIYGYTF. The CDR3 DNA is TGCAGTGCTAGGACAGGGGTGATCTATGGCTACACCTTC.

This clonotype was seen many times. V and J are TRBV7-9 and TRBJ1-1; D unresolved. Germline CDR1 is SEHNR and CDR2 is FQNEAQ (reference sequence). V was shortened by 3 bases and J by 0 bases, with 5 bases between the two germline ends. CDR3 length: 13 amino acids. Written as DNA, the CDR3 is TGTGCCAGCAGCTTGTGGGTGAACACTGAAGCTTTCTTT. Translation: CASSLWVNTEAFF. The full variable domain, in which reference TRBV7-9 and TRBJ1-1 provide the parts outside the CDR3, is DTGVSQNPRHKITKRGQNVTFRCDPISEHNRLYWYRQTLGQGPEFLTYFQNEAQLEKSRLLSDRFSAERPKGSFSTLEIQRTEQGDSAMYLCASSLWVNTEAFFGQGTRLTVV.

This clonotype was detected a few times. The rearrangement links TRBV12-3 or TRBV12-4 to TRBJ1-1; 10 bases align to TRBD1. V was clipped by 7 bases and J by 5 bases; unmatched bases: 10. This CDR3 has 15 amino acids. CDR3 nucleotides: TGTGCCAGCAAGGGCCGGGGACAGGGGAGGACTGAAGCTTTCTTT. This codes for CASKGRGQGRTEAFF.

This clonotype was counted at least ten times. The CDR3 protein is CASDPFNYGYTF. CDR3 nucleotide sequence: TGTGCCAGCGATCCCTTTAACTATGGCTACACCTTC. The chain employs TRBV2 and TRBJ1-2; D uncertain. The germline gives CDR1 SNHLY, CDR2 FYNNEI. The CDR3 has 12 residues. V lost 8 bases to trimming and J lost 1 base, with 8 bases between them. The whole variable domain, remainder taken from reference TRBV2 and TRBJ1-2, is EPEVTQTPSHQVTQMGQEVILRCVPISNHLYFYWYRQILGQKVEFLVSFYNNEISEKSEIFDDQFSVERPDGSNFTLKIRSTKLEDSAMYFCASDPFNYGYTFGSGTRLTVV.

There are many counts of this clonotype. The rearrangement joins TRBV28 to TRBJ2-1, with a tentative D call TRBD1 (5 bases). Germline V gives CDR1 MDHEN, CDR2 SYDVKM. V shed 6 bases and J shed 8 bases, with 17 bases lying between them. CDR3 size: 14 residues. The chain's CDR3 is CASSRHQGVYEQFF. The CDR3 region has the DNA TGTGCCAGCAGCCGACACCAAGGGGTATATGAGCAGTTCTTC.

The chain employs TRBV5-1 and TRBJ2-5; a possible D gene is TRBD1 (5 bases). This CDR3 contains 13 residues. Germline V gives CDR1 SGHRS, CDR2 YFSETQ. Between the trimmed V and J ends, which lost 7 bases and 4 bases, there was a span of 14 bases. The CDR3 DNA sequence: TGCGCCAGCGGCACAGCGACAGCAGAGACCCAGTACTTC. Translation gives CASGTATAETQYF.

This clonotype has at least ten counts. This chain joins TRBV4-1 and TRBJ2-4, with D unclear. V dropped 1 base and J dropped 7 bases, with 8 bases sitting between them. This CDR3 contains 13 residues. Germline-derived CDR1 and CDR2 are MGHRA and YSYEKL. CDR3 protein: CASSQGAENIQYF. The CDR3, as DNA: TGCGCCAGCAGCCAAGGGGCAGAGAACATTCAGTACTTC.

This clonotype has just a few counts. The rearrangement joins TRBV19 to TRBJ2-1; 7 bases match TRBD2. Losses at the gene ends were 6 bases for V and 4 bases for J; bases not matched to a gene: 9. CDR3 length: 15 amino acids. Germline CDR1 is LNHDA and CDR2 is SQIVND (reference sequence). DNA of the CDR3: TGTGCCAGTAGGTCTAGCGGACGTTCATACAATGAGCAGTTCTTC. Translation: CASRSSGRSYNEQFF.

The V gene is TRBV6-4, the J gene TRBJ2-5; 9 bases line up with TRBD2. Trimming at V came to 6 bases and at J to 6 bases, leaving 11 bases not matched to a gene. The CDR3 has 15 residues. Germline V gene data show CDR1 as MRHNA and CDR2 as SNTAGT. CDR3 nucleotide sequence: TGTGCCAGCAGAGGACTAGCGAAATCCCGAAAGACCCAGTACTTC. Its translation is CASRGLAKSRKTQYF.

This clonotype was counted at least ten times. CDR3 loop: CASTTGGSYNEQFF. CDR3 DNA: TGCGCCAGCACCACAGGGGGATCCTACAATGAGCAGTTCTTC. V and J are TRBV5-1 and TRBJ2-1; TRBD1 matches at 8 bases. Trimming took 6 bases from V and 1 from J; bases not matched to a gene: 3. The CDR3 contains 14 residues. Looked up from germline, CDR1 is SGHRS and CDR2 is YFSETQ.

This clonotype appeared a few times. The genes are TRBV19 and TRBJ2-7, with 8 bases matching TRBD2. The V segment lost 3 bases and the J segment 3 bases; nucleotides outside the gene matches: 4. There are 14 residues in the CDR3. CDR1 and CDR2 from the germline V gene are LNHDA and SQIVND (reference sequence). CDR3 nucleotide sequence: TGTGCCAGTAGTATCACGGGAGGGGGCTACGAGCAGTACTTC. Protein sequence: CASSITGGGYEQYF.

This clonotype showed up just a few times. Compared with germline, one end of the junction differs, possibly owing to a read error. The chain is built from TRBV6-2 or TRBV6-3 and TRBJ1-5, with no clear D. CDR1 is MNHEY and CDR2 is SVGEGT in the germline V gene. This CDR3 has 13 amino acids. The CDR3 DNA reads TGTGTCAGCAGCCTTACGGGCAATCAGCCCCAGCATTTT. This encodes CVSSLTGNQPQHF.

This clonotype was seen a few times. The rearrangement uses TRBV7-2 and TRBJ2-1; tentative D call: TRBD2 (5 bases). The CDR3 runs 15 residues. Trimming took 1 base from V and 0 from J, leaving 7 bases between them. CDR1 and CDR2 from the germline V gene are SGHTA and FQGNSA. The CDR3 loop is CASSLGGRSYNEQFF. The CDR3 DNA sequence: TGTGCCAGCAGCTTAGGAGGGCGCTCCTACAATGAGCAGTTCTTC.

This clonotype was detected many times. The V and J genes are TRBV12-3 or TRBV12-4 and TRBJ2-7; perhaps D is TRBD1 or TRBD2 (5 bases each). The CDR3 is 18 amino acids. Trimming left V 1 base short and J 6 bases short, with 25 bases between. This chain's CDR3 is CASSLGLGQKRLRAEQYF. CDR3 coding DNA: TGTGCCAGCAGTTTAGGCCTGGGGCAGAAACGCTTGAGGGCCGAGCAGTACTTC.

This clonotype was observed many times. The chain combines TRBV13 with TRBJ2-7, with D maybe TRBD1 (6 bases). CDR1 and CDR2 from the germline V gene are PRHDT and FYEKMQ (reference sequence). This CDR3 region has 15 residues. Between the trimmed V and J ends, which lost 3 bases and 1 base, there was a span of 13 bases. CDR3 bases: TGTGCCAGCAGCTTCCGGGACACCAATTCCTACGAGCAGTACTTC. Protein: CASSFRDTNSYEQYF.